This TCR beta chain was identified in a study of OX40 agonist ivuxolimab in advanced cancers. Whole-study findings and limits: Still undetermined is the antigen specificity of the expanded peripheral T cells. With doses of 0.1 to 3.0 mg/kg, CD4+ and CD8+ blood T cells had undergone clonal expansion by week 6.

Germline lookup yields CDR1 MRHNA and CDR2 SNTAGT. The CDR3 covers 10 residues. The ends lost 8 bases at V and 9 bases at J; junction bases unmatched: 4. Sequenced by immunoSEQ multiplex PCR; TCRdb stores in-frame clones only, minus some. The sample lists tens of thousands of clones; around 77% were seen once. With respect to this clone: Its antigen is still unknown.

Sampled blood was obtained at baseline, cycle 4 day 1, and cycle 7 day 1. The chain uses TRBV6-4 and TRBJ2-7; TRBD1 matches 7 bases. The TCR sequence derives from an adult with an advanced solid tumor such as melanoma, head and neck, liver or kidney cancer. This sample comprised CD4+ or CD8+ T cells sorted from blood, obtained in a trial of the OX40 agonist ivuxolimab. The CDR3 coding sequence is TGTGCCAGCGAGGGGGCCGGGCAGTACTTC. It yields the protein CASEGAGQYF.